This T cell receptor (beta chain) appears in the sequencing data of a study of blood T cell repertoires in COVID-19. This CDR3 has 12 residues. The V end lost 6 bases, the J end lost 6 bases, and 12 bases lay between the germline ends. From germline, CDR1 is MDHEN and CDR2 SYDVKM. TCRdb keeps only in-frame clones here, not all; method: immunoSEQ multiplex PCR. Of approximately 220,000 clones listed, 65% to 85% are singletons. This clone showed up just once. Sequencing used peripheral blood. The chain links TRBV28 to TRBJ2-7, with D hard to call. The origin of this receptor is an elderly woman with acute or convalescent COVID-19. The CDR3 nucleotides are TGTGCCAGCAGCCAAGCGACTGGCGAGCAGTACTTC. Residues: CASSQATGEQYF.